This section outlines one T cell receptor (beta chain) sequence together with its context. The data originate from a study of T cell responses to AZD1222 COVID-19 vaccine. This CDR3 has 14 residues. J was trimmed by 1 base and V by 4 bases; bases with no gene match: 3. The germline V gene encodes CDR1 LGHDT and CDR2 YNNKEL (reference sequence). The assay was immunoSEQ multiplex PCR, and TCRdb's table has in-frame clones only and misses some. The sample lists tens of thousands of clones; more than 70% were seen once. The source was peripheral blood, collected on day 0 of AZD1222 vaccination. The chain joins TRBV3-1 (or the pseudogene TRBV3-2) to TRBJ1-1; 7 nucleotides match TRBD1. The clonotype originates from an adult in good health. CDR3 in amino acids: CASSLRTGNTEAFF. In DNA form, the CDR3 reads TGTGCCAGCAGCCTCAGGACAGGGAACACTGAAGCTTTCTTT.